These 30 T cell receptor beta chains came from one sample sequenced in a study of cytomegalovirus exposure and HLA in healthy donors. Clones were read by immunoSEQ multiplex PCR, and TCRdb kept only the in-frame ones, dropping some. Among about 340,000 clones listed, roughly 89% were seen once. Sequences were obtained from PBMCs. These receptors were collected from a woman between 18 and 30 years old in good health and CMV-seronegative.

This chain links TRBV13 with TRBJ1-1, with D unclear. The length of the CDR3 is 12 residues. Germline V gene lookup returns CDR1 PRHDT and CDR2 FYEKMQ (reference sequence). V dropped 4 bases and J dropped 1 base, with 4 bases sitting between them. The CDR3 region has the DNA TGTGCCAGCAGCTCCCAGAACACTGAAGCTTTCTTT. This gives the protein CASSSQNTEAFF.

The CDR3 is CASSLDGTGEQYF. In DNA, the CDR3 is TGTGCCAGCAGTTTAGACGGGACTGGGGAGCAGTACTTC. The chain joins TRBV28 to TRBJ2-7, with TRBD2 as a possible D gene (6 bases). Trimming removed 2 bases from V and 7 bases from J, with 12 bases in between. This CDR3 has 13 residues. From germline, CDR1 is MDHEN and CDR2 SYDVKM.

This clone was observed a handful of times. CDR3 sequence reads: CATGRLQGYEQYF. CDR3 in DNA: TGTGCCACCGGACGCCTACAGGGTTACGAGCAGTACTTC. The V call is TRBV28, the J call TRBJ2-7, with D perhaps TRBD1 (6 bases). With 10 bases removed from V and 4 bases from J, the gap between germline ends came to 17 bases. Germline V gene data show CDR1 as MDHEN and CDR2 as SYDVKM. The CDR3 runs 13 residues.

This clone was seen a single time. The genes are TRBV5-4 and TRBJ2-3, with D possibly matching TRBD1 (6 bases). This CDR3 spans 15 amino acids. The germline CDR1 and CDR2 sequences are SGHNT and YYREEE (reference sequence). Trimming cost V 0 bases and J 1 base, with 9 bases left between them. CDR3: CASSLETGRTDTQYF. The CDR3 DNA follows: TGTGCCAGCAGCTTGGAGACAGGACGCACAGATACGCAGTATTTT.

The chain recombines TRBV19 with TRBJ2-3, with D perhaps matching TRBD1 (6 bases). Germline CDR1 LNHDA, CDR2 SQIVND (reference sequence). The CDR3 totals 14 residues. Between the trimmed V and J ends, which lost 1 base and 4 bases, there was a span of 9 bases. In DNA form, the CDR3 reads TGTGCCAGTAGTATAGGACAGGTGCCAGATACGCAGTATTTT. This codes for CASSIGQVPDTQYF.

The rearrangement uses TRBV29-1 and TRBJ1-1, with 7 bases fitting TRBD1. The germline V gene has CDR1 SQVTM and CDR2 ANQGSEA. J lost 5 bases, V lost 0 bases, and 6 bases had no gene match. The CDR3 spans 14 residues. The CDR3 here is CSVEDWGQSTEAFF. CDR3 DNA sequence: TGCAGCGTTGAAGATTGGGGACAGAGTACTGAAGCTTTCTTT. The whole variable domain, remainder taken from reference TRBV29-1 and TRBJ1-1, is SAVISQKPSRDICQRGTSLTIQCQVDSQVTMMFWYRQQPGQSLTLIATANQGSEATYESGFVIDKFPISRPNLTFSTLTVSNMSPEDSSIYLCSVEDWGQSTEAFFGQGTRLTVV.

CDR3 residues: CASSVSGDPQETQYF. CDR3 nucleotide sequence: TGTGCCAGCAGCGTCTCGGGGGATCCACAAGAGACCCAGTACTTC. The chain combines TRBV9 with TRBJ2-5; a weak D match, TRBD2 (6 bases). V was shortened by 2 bases and J by 2 bases, with 13 bases between the two germline ends. This CDR3 spans 15 amino acids. Germline CDR1 SGDLS, CDR2 YYNGEE.

Of note for this clone: The identical CDR3 is also encoded by other nucleotide sequences in the sample. This chain uses TRBV4-3 with TRBJ2-5, with D possibly TRBD2 on 6 matching bases. V shed 0 bases and J shed 2 bases, with 10 bases lying between them. The CDR3 spans 15 residues. Per germline, CDR1 LGHNA and CDR2 YSLEER. The CDR3 sequence is CASSQDGGLQETQYF. CDR3 coding DNA: TGCGCCAGCAGCCAAGACGGGGGTTTACAAGAGACCCAGTACTTC.

This chain connects TRBV2 to TRBJ1-1; D remains ambiguous. CDR3 length: 13 amino acids. The germline V gene encodes CDR1 SNHLY and CDR2 FYNNEI. Trimming pared 4 bases from V and 5 bases from J, leaving 11 bases between. DNA for the CDR3: TGTGCCAGCAGTGGGGGTGCGGGAACTGAAGCTTTCTTT. Amino acids: CASSGGAGTEAFF.

Of note for this clone: Because the CDR3's place on the DNA is in doubt, the DNA is left out and the CDR3 is given as listed by TCRdb. This chain joins TRBV9 and TRBJ2-3; the listed D gene, TRBD2, was not tested against the DNA. The CDR3 length is 12 residues, termini included. The germline gives CDR1 SGDLS, CDR2 YYNGEE. CDR3 region: CASSVGSGSLYF.

The rearrangement uses TRBV27 and TRBJ2-7; maybe TRBD2 (5 bases). Trimming removed 10 bases from V and 2 bases from J, with 12 bases in between. CDR1 is MNHEY and CDR2 is SMNVEV in the germline V gene (reference sequence). The CDR3 runs 12 residues. CDR3 protein: CATSRGTYEQYF. The CDR3 region has the DNA TGTGCCACCTCCCGAGGGACCTACGAGCAGTACTTC.

Points on this clone: Other DNA sequences from this sample encode an identical CDR3 as well. The chain is built from TRBV4-1 and TRBJ2-7; 11 bases line up with TRBD2. This CDR3 comprises 15 residues. Germline CDR1 reads MGHRA; CDR2 reads YSYEKL. V trimming: 6 bases; J trimming: 2 bases; junction bases outside the gene matches: 6. The CDR3 DNA reads as TGCGCCAGCAGTCCTATAGCGGGAGGGACCTACGAGCAGTACTTC. Its translation: CASSPIAGGTYEQYF.

V is TRBV27 and J is TRBJ1-1; D gene uncertain. V lost 3 bases, J lost 3 bases, and 8 bases lay in between. This CDR3 spans 13 amino acids. Germline loops: CDR1 MNHEY, CDR2 SMNVEV (reference sequence). The CDR3 region is CASSFTRDTEAFF. The CDR3 DNA is TGTGCCAGCAGTTTTACTCGAGACACTGAAGCTTTCTTT.

The rearrangement uses TRBV7-2 and TRBJ2-5, with a possible D match to TRBD1 (5 bases). CDR3 length equals 13 residues. Germline assignment: CDR1 SGHTA and CDR2 FQGNSA. Trimming took 3 bases from V and 4 from J, leaving 9 bases between them. As DNA, the CDR3 is TGTGCCAGCAGCTTCCTCCAGGGAGAGACCCAGTACTTC. Translation gives CASSFLQGETQYF.

V is TRBV27 and J is TRBJ2-6; D unresolved. Looked up from germline, CDR1 is MNHEY and CDR2 is SMNVEV (reference sequence). The V and J ends lost 3 bases and 0 bases respectively, with 3 bases between them. The CDR3 contains 14 residues. CDR3 bases: TGTGCCAGCAGTTTCAGCTCTGGGGCCAACGTCCTGACTTTC. Its protein is CASSFSSGANVLTF.

The rearrangement links TRBV28 to TRBJ1-2, with a possible D match to TRBD1 (5 bases). The V end was cut by 0 bases, the J end by 5 bases, with 16 bases between. Germline V lookup: CDR1 MDHEN, CDR2 SYDVKM. The CDR3 contains 16 residues. CDR3 sequence: CASSLWGGTRGYGYTF. The DNA for the CDR3 is TGTGCCAGCAGTTTATGGGGTGGGACTCGGGGTTATGGCTACACCTTC.

This chain uses TRBV2 with TRBJ2-1; 7 nucleotides agree with TRBD1. V lost 8 bases to trimming and J lost 4 bases; unmatched junction nucleotides: 5. The CDR3 is 13 residues long. Germline CDR1 is SNHLY and CDR2 is FYNNEI. CDR3 sequence reads: CASPGQTYNEQFF. The CDR3 bases are TGTGCCAGCCCGGGACAGACATACAATGAGCAGTTCTTC.

The J gene is TRBJ2-2, the V gene TRBV6-1, with 13 bases matching TRBD2. The length of the CDR3 is 15 residues. Germline V gene sequence: CDR1 MNHNS, CDR2 SASEGT. V shed 8 bases and J 5 bases; nucleotides not matched to a gene: 5. CDR3 in DNA: TGTGCCAGCCGAGGACTAGCGGGAGAAACCGGGGAGCTGTTTTTT. It is translated as CASRGLAGETGELFF.

The chain couples TRBV20-1 to TRBJ1-1; D is undetermined. The ends were cut back, 0 bases at V and 7 bases at J, with 6 bases in the middle. From germline, CDR1 is DFQATT and CDR2 SNEGSKA (reference sequence). This CDR3 contains 11 residues. The chain's CDR3 is CSARDRDEAFF. The CDR3, as DNA: TGCAGTGCTAGAGATAGAGATGAAGCTTTCTTT.

In nucleotides, the CDR3 is TGTGCCAGCAGGACACAGTCCATTAATGAAAAACTGTTTTTT. Its translation is CASRTQSINEKLFF. The chain joins TRBV27 to TRBJ1-4; D is unresolved. CDR1 is MNHEY and CDR2 is SMNVEV in the germline V gene (reference sequence). V lost 6 bases to trimming and J lost 4 bases, with 12 bases between them. The CDR3 contains 14 residues.

The chain joins TRBV6-5 to TRBJ1-5; 9 nucleotides agree with TRBD1. In germline, CDR1 is MNHEY, CDR2 SVGAGI. V lost 5 bases, J lost 3 bases, and 5 bases stayed unmatched. This CDR3 has 15 amino acids. In DNA, the CDR3 is TGTGCCAGCAGTGCCGGGACAGGGCACAATCAGCCCCAGCATTTT. Translated: CASSAGTGHNQPQHF.

This chain links TRBV6-1 with TRBJ2-1, with 13 nucleotides matching TRBD2. V dropped 6 bases and J dropped 7; count of bases not matched to a gene: 3. CDR1 MNHNS and CDR2 SASEGT come from the germline V gene. This CDR3 region has 14 residues. CDR3 amino acids: CASRELAGGNEQFF. Written as DNA, the CDR3 is TGTGCCAGCAGGGAACTAGCGGGAGGGAATGAGCAGTTCTTC.

CDR3 protein: CASSQAARLASPGELFF. The CDR3 bases are TGCGCCAGCAGCCAGGCCGCCAGACTAGCCTCGCCCGGGGAGCTGTTTTTT. The V call is TRBV4-3, the J call TRBJ2-2; 7 nucleotides line up with TRBD2. V lost 3 bases to trimming and J lost 6 bases; unmatched junction nucleotides: 13. CDR3 length: 17 amino acids. Germline V gene sequence: CDR1 LGHNA, CDR2 YSLEER.

The chain links TRBV5-6 to TRBJ2-1, with 11 bases identical to TRBD2. Trimming cost V 4 bases and J 8 bases; bases outside gene matches: 14. Germline loops: CDR1 SGHDT, CDR2 YYEEEE. CDR3 size: 17 residues. As DNA, the CDR3 is TGTGCCAGCAGCGATTGGGAACTAGCGGGAGTTGGCTATGAGCAGTTCTTC. Protein product: CASSDWELAGVGYEQFF.

The rearrangement uses TRBV11-3 and TRBJ2-1; 7 nucleotides match TRBD2. CDR1 SGHNT and CDR2 YENEEA come from the germline V gene. This CDR3 region has 14 residues. With 0 bases clipped from V and 4 bases from J, the junction kept 0 bases outside the gene matches. Here the CDR3 reads CASSLEGGYNEQFF. The CDR3 DNA is TGTGCCAGCAGCTTAGAGGGAGGGTACAATGAGCAGTTCTTC.

The rearrangement uses TRBV6-1 and TRBJ1-2, with TRBD1 matching over 7 bases. This CDR3 spans 15 amino acids. The germline V gene has CDR1 MNHNS and CDR2 SASEGT. V was pared by 4 bases and J by 0 bases, with 5 bases of the junction left unmatched. CDR3 sequence: CASSVWTGPNYGYTF. The CDR3 region has the DNA TGTGCCAGCAGTGTCTGGACAGGCCCTAACTATGGCTACACCTTC.

CDR3 nucleotide sequence: TGTGCCAGCAACCGGGCGGGTGCCGCCACCTACGAGCAGTACTTC. The encoded protein is CASNRAGAATYEQYF. The rearrangement uses TRBV6-5 and TRBJ2-7, with a possible D match to TRBD2 (5 bases). The CDR3 length is 15 residues. V lost 7 bases and J lost 2, with 18 bases in between. Germline V CDR1 and CDR2: MNHEY, SVGAGI.

The chain combines TRBV4-3 with TRBJ2-1, with 7 bases aligning to TRBD1. CDR1 is LGHNA and CDR2 is YSLEER in the germline V gene. J lost 7 bases, V lost 4 bases, and 10 bases had no gene match. This CDR3 is 15 amino acids long. CDR3 sequence: CASSPQKGAFNEQFF. The CDR3 DNA reads as TGCGCCAGCAGCCCCCAAAAGGGGGCGTTTAATGAGCAGTTCTTC.

This sequence joins TRBV6-6 and TRBJ1-2, with D perhaps TRBD1 (6 bases). V lost 0 bases, J lost 8 bases, and 13 bases lay in between. The CDR3 contains 14 residues. The V gene's germline CDR1 is MNHNY and CDR2 SVGAGI (reference sequence). The CDR3: CASSYSTRGGGYTF. CDR3 nucleotide sequence: TGTGCCAGCAGTTACTCGACAAGGGGGGGAGGCTACACCTTC.

The chain combines TRBV9 with TRBJ2-5, with 13 bases fitting TRBD2. With V trimmed by 0 bases and J by 5 bases, 7 bases remained unmatched. The germline V gene has CDR1 SGDLS and CDR2 YYNGEE. CDR3 length equals 17 residues. CDR3: CASSVATSGRGGETQYF. The CDR3 DNA reads TGTGCCAGCAGCGTAGCCACTAGCGGGAGGGGAGGGGAGACCCAGTACTTC.